This TCR beta chain appears in the sequencing data of a study of shared clonotypes between healthy human individuals. Libraries were prepared by immunoSEQ multiplex PCR; TCRdb keeps only in-frame clonotypes and omits some of them. The table has 2.3 million or so clones, more than 80% seen once. J was trimmed by 8 bases and V by 4 bases; bases with no gene match: 15. The CDR3 length is 17 residues. Germline V lookup: CDR1 LGHNA, CDR2 YNFKEQ. The sample comprised naive CD4+ T cells from PBMCs. Subset here: CD45RA+ positively selected. This TCR came from a man between 18 and 35 years old in good health. Some clones in this sample may be carry-over from other donors' samples. The chain couples TRBV4-2 to TRBJ2-1, with TRBD2 matching over 9 bases. The CDR3 DNA sequence: TGTGCCAGCAGCCCAGATGCCTGGCGGGAGGGCCTCGATGAGCAGTTCTTC. This gives the protein CASSPDAWREGLDEQFF.